This T cell receptor beta chain was recovered during a study of shared clonotypes between healthy human individuals (dated by TCRdb to about 2020). About the investigation overall: A couple of women and a few men aged 18 to 49 years were included in the cohort. Per donor, three plates each were used for CD4 naive and CD4 memory, two for CD8 naive, and one for CD8 memory. To estimate repertoire size and how much clonotypes are shared between individuals, the study performed deep sequencing of blood TCR repertoires from about 5 healthy adults. Libraries were prepared and TCR repertoires were sequenced by different laboratories using diverse techniques, in order to increase sequencing depth and limit assay-specific biases. Per donor, leukapheresis produced somewhere between about 0.94 and 9 billion PBMCs.

V is clipped by 3 bases and J by 2 bases, and the sequence between their germline boundaries is 13 bases long. For CDR1 and CDR2, the germline V gene lists SGDLS and YYNGEE. Spanning cysteine to phenylalanine, the CDR3 consists of 15 amino acids. Just CDR3 DNA is preserved here, 45 bases in frame from base 1. The paper's findings and limits, for the study overall: Sampling was restricted to blood, and TCR repertoires in tissue are likely to differ from TCR repertoires in blood. Naive subsets generally had larger estimated clonotype richness than memory subsets did. Higher generation probabilities were observed for clonotypes shared by all four sorted-subset donors than for non-shared clonotypes. Sharing across four donors was observed for about 5% of naive CD4, 3% to 3.5% of naive CD8, roughly 2.3% of memory CD4, and roughly 0.4% of memory CD8 clonotypes. Pairwise subsampling indicated that sequencing depth was expected to affect the degree of clonotype sharing among donors. Even with the large sequencing depth, rarefaction of the sorted-subset datasets indicated that sequencing was incomplete. The small number of donors limited the genetic and exposure-history diversity represented.

As to this clone: This clone's antigen is unknown. No much larger clonotype is one base removed from it; base qualities were not supplied. In the same sample, other DNA sequences code for this CDR3.

Using the deep immunoSEQ assay, multiplex PCR amplified TCR CDR3 regions from genomic DNA. Genomic DNA extracted from each cell subset was distributed evenly over all wells of several immunoSEQ 96-well plates, and each plate served as one replicate. For sorted subsets, about 220 ng of genomic DNA, equivalent to roughly 33,000 T cell genomes, went into each replicate PCR. Purified libraries were measured with a Qubit 3.0 fluorometer, size-checked on a Bioanalyzer 2100, and measured again with the KAPA Library Quantification kit. Every immunoSEQ 96-well plate was sequenced on a separate single-read 150-cycle Illumina NextSeq 550 flow cell. Concerning the study's data processing: Because only junctional sequences without quality scores were contained in the immunoSEQ output, filtering matching that applied to full-length reads could not be performed. Sequences were annotated with PyIR, a Python wrapper for IgBLAST v1.9, using IMGT germline references to assign V/J genes and CDR3. Reads were removed for weak V/J assignments (E-value above 1e-6), missing CDR3, stop codons, out-of-frame junctions, or ambiguous translated residues. V3J clonotypes were defined as sequences sharing an identical inferred V gene, J gene, and CDR3 amino acid sequence. Percentage overlap between repertoires was calculated by dividing the number of shared unique clonotypes by the size of the smaller repertoire. Three approaches were used to assess repertoire richness: RTK rarefaction, the Chao1 estimator, and Recon v2.1 estimates of unobserved clonotypes. Generation probabilities for all TCRbeta clonotypes obtained by the gDNA method from a handful of donors were computed using OLGA. This immuneACCESS table, as held by TCRdb, lists in-frame sequences with V and J called but not all clones. Of the missing ones, under half trace to an unresolved V gene in checked studies; the others have no known cause. Clone size and the V and J calls come from that table; the DNA yielded D and trimming. The sample table shows 950,000 to 1,100,000 clones, and 75% are seen once. The ten most abundant clones make up approximately 1.5% of the sample.

Donors were healthy HIV-negative adults with no recently reported acute infections or vaccinations. Every donor was a Caucasian adult residing in Nashville, Tennessee, USA. CD4+ T cells were enriched by magnetic negative selection; naive cells were then positively selected on CD45RA, and the negative fraction formed the memory subset. Blood was obtained by leukapheresis, after which PBMCs were separated by Ficoll-Histopaque density gradient centrifugation and cryopreserved in liquid nitrogen vapor phase. Analytical flow cytometry was used to check the purity and quantity of each magnetically sorted T cell population. From each sorted fraction, genomic DNA was isolated and quantified by UV absorbance on a Nanodrop 2000c.

The chain is made from TRBV9 and TRBJ2-3, with the D assignment possibly TRBD1 or TRBD2, given 5 matching bases for each. This TCR came from a man aged 18 to 30 in good health. The sequencing input was memory CD4+ T cells sorted from blood. This sample's cell subset or site label indicates: CD45RA-negative fraction. The CDR3 region: CASSARDGNTDTQYF. The DNA sequence is as follows: TGTGCCAGCAGCGCCCGGGACGGGAACACAGATACGCAGTATTTT.